This is a list of T cell receptor beta chains from one sample in a study of beta chain features in type 1 diabetes. Method: immunoSEQ multiplex PCR; TCRdb's copy keeps in-frame clones and lacks some. The sample lists fewer than 900,000 clones; about a sixth were seen once. The material sequenced was naive CD4+ T cells from blood. Receptors were obtained from a young woman in good health. Both conserved end residues are part of each CDR3. Expanded clones get a size class; other rows say once, few or many, or leave the size out.

v_call clone_size cdr3_aa
TRBV27 few CASSLNVLAFQYF
TRBV7-8 . CASSGGQGETQYF
TRBV7-2 . CASSLDSSLGNTIYF
TRBV2 once CASTRGRALYEQYF
TRBV10-3 . CATTRREEYGYTF
TRBV14 . CASSQEQMEETQYF
TRBV28 few CASSLQGALGANVLTF
TRBV5-5 . CASSMRQGGTEAFF
TRBV25-1 . CASSVATSYEQYF
TRBV23-1 few CASSPYSGALPQETQYF
TRBV9 . CASSPRGPEGTGELFF
TRBV28 few CASSLPGTGTGELFF
TRBV7-9 . CASSLAGTGAKAIYGYTF
TRBV6-6 . CASSYEAGAGDEQFF
TRBV27 . CASSPWGEETQYF
TRBV7-2 few CASSLVFGGYEQYF
TRBV5-8 . CASSPGQGAPGNTIYF
TRBV11-2 few CASSLRVAGQETQYF
TRBV5-6 . CASSFRDRVREQYF
TRBV21-1 . CASSKSHRLAGETGANVLTF
TRBV7-2 . CASGGTDTQYF
TRBV7-2 few CASSLVDWQGGYTF
TRBV6-1 . CASTRDISGNTIYF
TRBV5-1 few CASSRGDPNSYNEQFF
TRBV28 . CASSSRPNQPQHF
TRBV7-2 . CASSTRGETQYF
TRBV9 . CASSPRAGGYNEQFF
TRBV6-6 . CASHYSGQGYNEQFF
TRBV9 . CASSVDSGTSGRARRTGELFF
TRBV7-2 . CASSHTPGRYEQYF
TRBV11-2 . CASSSVSGSGANVLTF
TRBV7-2 . CASSLKAFCEQYF